The sample holds many counts of the clone carrying this T cell receptor beta chain. Researchers used 5'RACE with constant-segment primers to make TCR alpha and TCR beta cDNA libraries that carry sample barcodes and UMIs. MiXCR, run by TCRdb on the 5' RACE reads, gives a single entry per CDR3 protein. Found here are just over 200,000 distinct CDR3 sequences, roughly 10% of them singletons; the top ten hold 3.5%. These data are taken from a study of T-cell memory formation after mild COVID-19. Across the study: TCR clusters were largely donor specific.

Germline assignment: CDR1 LGHNA and CDR2 YSLEER. The CDR3 covers 15 residues. V was clipped by 0 bases and J by 6 bases, with 14 bases between them. This clonotype was sampled from a man between 18 and 35 years old who had mild COVID-19 (a few samples of this study predate the infection). Cell type and time point are not known. The chain joins TRBV4-3 to TRBJ1-2; D gene unclear. The sample comprised PBMCs or a T cell subset sorted from them (not recorded which). CDR3 protein: CASSQELRTPDGYTF. The CDR3 coding sequence is TGCGCCAGCAGCCAAGAGTTAAGGACTCCCGATGGCTACACCTTC.